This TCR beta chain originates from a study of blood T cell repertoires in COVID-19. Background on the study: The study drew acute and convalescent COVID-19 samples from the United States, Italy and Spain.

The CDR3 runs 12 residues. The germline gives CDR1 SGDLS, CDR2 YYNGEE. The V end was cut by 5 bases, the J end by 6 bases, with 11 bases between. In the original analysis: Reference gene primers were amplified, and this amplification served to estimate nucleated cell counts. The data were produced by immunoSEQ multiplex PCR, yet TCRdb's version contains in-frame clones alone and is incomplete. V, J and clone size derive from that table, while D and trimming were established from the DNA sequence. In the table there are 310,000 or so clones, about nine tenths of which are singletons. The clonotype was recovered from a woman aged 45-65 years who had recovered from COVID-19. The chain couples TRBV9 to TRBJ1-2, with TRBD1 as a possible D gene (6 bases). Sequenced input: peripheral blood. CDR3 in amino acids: CASREGGDGYTF. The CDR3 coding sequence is TGTGCCAGCAGAGAAGGGGGAGATGGCTACACCTTC.